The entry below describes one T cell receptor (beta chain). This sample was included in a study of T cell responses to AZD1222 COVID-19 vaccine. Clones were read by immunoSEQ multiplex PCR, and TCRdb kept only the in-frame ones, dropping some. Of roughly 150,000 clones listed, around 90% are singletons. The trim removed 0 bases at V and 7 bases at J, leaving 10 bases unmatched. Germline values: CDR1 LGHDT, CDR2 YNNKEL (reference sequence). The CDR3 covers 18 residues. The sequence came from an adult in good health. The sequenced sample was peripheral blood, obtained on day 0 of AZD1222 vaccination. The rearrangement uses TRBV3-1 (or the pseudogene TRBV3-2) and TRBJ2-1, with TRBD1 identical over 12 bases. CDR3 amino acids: CASSQEWGTGGLGNEQFF. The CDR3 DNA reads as TGTGCCAGCAGCCAAGAATGGGGGACAGGGGGCTTGGGTAATGAGCAGTTCTTC.